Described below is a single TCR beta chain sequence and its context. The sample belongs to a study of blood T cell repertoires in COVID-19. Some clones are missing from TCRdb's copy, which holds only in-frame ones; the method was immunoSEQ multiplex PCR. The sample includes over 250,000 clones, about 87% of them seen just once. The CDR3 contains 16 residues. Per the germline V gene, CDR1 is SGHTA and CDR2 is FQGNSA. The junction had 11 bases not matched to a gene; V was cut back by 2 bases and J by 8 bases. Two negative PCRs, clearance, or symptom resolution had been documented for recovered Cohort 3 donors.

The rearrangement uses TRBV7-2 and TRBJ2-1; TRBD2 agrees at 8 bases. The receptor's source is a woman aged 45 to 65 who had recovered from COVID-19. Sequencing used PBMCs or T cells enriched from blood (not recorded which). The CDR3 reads CASSLLVSGGIDEQFF. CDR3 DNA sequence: TGTGCCAGCAGCTTATTAGTATCGGGAGGGATTGATGAGCAGTTCTTC.